One sample yielded the 16 T cell receptor beta chains listed below, sequenced in a study of blood T cell repertoires in COVID-19. Data came from immunoSEQ multiplex PCR; TCRdb stores just in-frame clones and leaves some out. Of 150,000 to 200,000 clones listed, 79% were seen once; the top ten hold 15% to 20%. The sequencing input was peripheral blood. Receptor source: a man in his 60s with active or convalescent COVID-19.

The rearrangement joins TRBV4-2 to TRBJ2-3; 10 nucleotides agree with TRBD2. Germline trimming cut 1 base from V and 5 bases from J; bases unmatched to any gene: 6. The CDR3 has 16 amino acids. Germline values: CDR1 LGHNA, CDR2 YNFKEQ. CDR3 sequence: CASSQGASGRGDTQYF. The CDR3 DNA reads as TGTGCCAGCAGCCAAGGGGCTAGCGGGAGAGGAGATACGCAGTATTTT.

The CDR3 bases are TGTGCCTGGAGTCCCCCGACTGAAGCTTTCTTT. It encodes CAWSPPTEAFF. The rearrangement uses TRBV30 and TRBJ1-1, with D hard to call. Trimming cost V 2 bases and J 5 bases, with 6 bases left between them. The CDR3 is made up of 11 amino acids. Germline values: CDR1 GTSNPN, CDR2 SVGIG (reference sequence).

V usage is TRBV4-1 and J usage is TRBJ1-4; TRBD1 might be the D (5 bases). CDR3 length equals 16 residues. Germline V gives CDR1 MGHRA, CDR2 YSYEKL. The germline V and J ends were trimmed by 1 base and 3 bases, with 12 bases remaining between them. Here the CDR3 reads CASSQGAGPANEKLFF. The CDR3 DNA reads TGCGCCAGCAGCCAAGGGGCAGGGCCCGCTAATGAAAAACTGTTTTTT.

The J gene is TRBJ2-2, the V gene TRBV10-1; D might be TRBD2 (6 bases). The V gene lost 8 bases and the J gene lost 4 bases, with 17 bases spanning the gap. The CDR3 sequence is 15 residues long. The germline gives CDR1 WNHNN, CDR2 SYGVQD (reference sequence). CDR3 sequence reads: CASARRAGTTGELFF. CDR3 DNA: TGCGCCAGCGCGCGCCGAGCGGGTACCACCGGGGAGCTGTTTTTT.

The chain is built from TRBV7-8 and TRBJ2-1; 12 nucleotides line up with TRBD2. J was trimmed by 4 bases and V by 5 bases; bases with no gene match: 6. The germline CDR1 and CDR2 sequences are SGHVS and FQNEAQ. The CDR3 consists of 16 residues. This chain's CDR3 is CASSPILAGGYNEQFF. The CDR3, as DNA: TGTGCCAGCAGCCCTATTCTAGCGGGAGGGTACAATGAGCAGTTCTTC.

The chain has TRBV6-2 or TRBV6-3 and TRBJ1-1; D possibly corresponds to TRBD1 (6 bases). The CDR3 runs 12 residues. Trimming left V 5 bases short and J 6 bases short, with 10 bases between. Germline V gives CDR1 MNHEY, CDR2 SVGEGT. CDR3: CASSRQGSEAFF. As DNA, the CDR3 is TGTGCCAGCAGTCGTCAGGGGTCTGAAGCTTTCTTT.

The gene calls are TRBV2 and TRBJ2-1, with 11 bases identical to TRBD2. CDR3 length: 18 residues. Looked up from germline, CDR1 is SNHLY and CDR2 is FYNNEI. Trimming took 10 bases from V and 0 from J; bases not matched to a gene: 14. CDR3 protein: CAILGSLAGGNSYNEQFF. The CDR3 nucleotides are TGTGCCATCCTCGGGTCGCTAGCGGGAGGTAACTCCTACAATGAGCAGTTCTTC.

The CDR3 sequence is CATSDSSTGEVEKLFF. The CDR3 nucleotides are TGTGCCACCAGTGACTCATCGACAGGGGAGGTCGAAAAACTGTTTTTT. The chain is built from TRBV24-1 and TRBJ1-4, with 8 nucleotides matching TRBD1. J was trimmed by 8 bases and V by 4 bases; bases with no gene match: 11. Germline assignment: CDR1 KGHDR and CDR2 SFDVKD. The CDR3 spans 16 residues.

This chain links TRBV28 with TRBJ2-7, with 7 bases aligning to TRBD2. Trimming took 7 bases from V and 0 from J; bases not matched to a gene: 12. Germline CDR1 MDHEN, CDR2 SYDVKM. The CDR3 is 16 residues long. The CDR3: CASTSSGLVSSYEQYF. The CDR3 nucleotides read TGTGCCAGCACAAGCTCCGGACTAGTAAGCTCCTACGAGCAGTACTTC.

This clone was seen just once. J is TRBJ1-2 and V is TRBV19, with unresolved D. The V and J ends lost 4 bases and 5 bases respectively, with 14 bases between them. The CDR3 consists of 14 residues. Germline V gives CDR1 LNHDA, CDR2 SQIVND (reference sequence). The CDR3 DNA sequence: TGTGCCAGTAGTAACCGGGGAAGGCGATATGGCTACACCTTC. It specifies CASSNRGRRYGYTF.

This clone was observed a few times. The chain couples TRBV25-1 to TRBJ2-1, with TRBD2 matching over 8 bases. Germline CDR1 is MGHDK and CDR2 is SYGVNS. The CDR3 loop spans 14 amino acids. V shed 6 bases, J shed 1 base, and the junction held 2 bases outside the gene matches. CDR3 region: CASRLADSYNEQFF. As DNA, the CDR3 is TGTGCCAGCAGACTAGCGGATTCCTACAATGAGCAGTTCTTC.

The V and J genes are TRBV29-1 and TRBJ2-3; 8 bases align to TRBD1. The CDR3 has 14 amino acids. V shed 3 bases, J shed 7 bases, and the junction held 9 bases outside the gene matches. Germline V gene data show CDR1 as SQVTM and CDR2 as ANQGSEA. CDR3 sequence: CSVDAGGATNTQYF. DNA of the CDR3: TGCAGCGTTGATGCAGGGGGCGCCACGAATACGCAGTATTTT.

A single count supports this clone. The rearrangement uses TRBV10-3 and TRBJ2-7, with 7 bases identical to TRBD1. CDR1 ENHRY and CDR2 SYGVKD come from the germline V gene. The CDR3 is 14 amino acids. The junction had 12 bases not matched to a gene; V was cut back by 8 bases and J by 5 bases. CDR3 sequence: CAIARDSPGNEQYF. In DNA, the CDR3 is TGTGCCATCGCAAGGGACAGCCCCGGGAACGAGCAGTACTTC.

The table lists this clone with a few counts. The rearrangement uses TRBV21-1 and TRBJ2-5; no DNA check was done on the table's D call, TRBD2. TRBV21-1 is marked as a pseudogene. The CDR3 is 15 amino acids. CDR3 nucleotides: TGTGCCAGCAGCCCTTCTTATGGGGAGGTGGAGACCCAGTACTTC. It translates to CASSPSYGEVETQYF.

This clone was seen once. The chain recombines TRBV13 with TRBJ2-1; the D gene is possibly TRBD2 (6 bases). Trimming left V 5 bases short and J 8 bases short, with 19 bases between. This CDR3 is built from 15 residues. CDR1 PRHDT and CDR2 FYEKMQ come from the germline V gene (reference sequence). CDR3 sequence reads: CASSLLANLGHEQFF. CDR3 sequence (DNA): TGTGCCAGCAGCCTCCTAGCGAACCTTGGGCATGAGCAGTTCTTC.

This clone was seen a few times. The chain couples TRBV30 to TRBJ2-2, with 11 bases aligning to TRBD2. This CDR3 has 14 residues. CDR1 is GTSNPN and CDR2 is SVGIG in the germline V gene (reference sequence). With V trimmed by 2 bases and J by 4 bases, 0 bases remained unmatched. CDR3 nucleotide sequence: TGTGCCTGGAGTACTAGCGGGAGCACCGGGGAGCTGTTTTTT. Translated: CAWSTSGSTGELFF.